This T cell receptor beta chain emerged from a study of shared clonotypes between healthy human individuals. Genomic DNA of every subset was divided equally among multiple immunoSEQ plates. Loaded into unsorted PBMC replicate PCRs was roughly 300 ng DNA, 25,000 to 30,000 T cell genomes. The method was immunoSEQ multiplex PCR; TCRdb's version includes in-frame clones alone and lacks a portion of them. The sample holds about half a million clones, 70% to 80% seen once. There were only Caucasian adults among the donors, and all lived in Nashville, Tennessee. CDR1 is MDHEN and CDR2 is SYDVKM in the germline V gene. Trimming took off 6 bases at V and 0 bases at J, with 12 bases between the two ends. This CDR3 has 15 residues.

Source material: PBMCs. The origin of this receptor is a woman aged 40-49 years in good health. Some clones in this sample may be carry-over from other donors' samples. The V and J genes are TRBV28 and TRBJ2-1; D might be TRBD1 (5 bases). The CDR3, as DNA: TGTGCCAGCAGCCGGACATTTCACTCCTACAATGAGCAGTTCTTC. Protein product: CASSRTFHSYNEQFF.